One and the same sample provided the 31 T cell receptor beta chains below, sequenced in a study of shared clonotypes between healthy human individuals. Naive CD8 cells lacked CD45RO, underwent positive selection for CCR7 and left out terminally differentiated effector memory CD45RA+ cells. The method was immunoSEQ multiplex PCR; TCRdb's version includes in-frame clones alone and lacks a portion of them. The table records roughly 2,000,000 clones, roughly 95% of them present only once. The sample consisted of naive CD8+ T cells sorted from blood. The source is a man aged 18 to 29 in good health.

This rearrangement joins TRBV11-2 to TRBJ1-2, with 9 bases fitting TRBD1. Germline CDR1 and CDR2: SGHAT and FQNNGV. The CDR3 length is 15 residues. Trimming cost V 1 base and J 6 bases; bases outside gene matches: 6. CDR3 sequence (DNA): TGTGCCAGCAGCTTAGTTCACAGGGGGCGCGATGGCTACACCTTC. This translates into CASSLVHRGRDGYTF.

V usage is TRBV20-1 and J usage is TRBJ1-1; maybe TRBD1 (5 bases). The germline V gene has CDR1 DFQATT and CDR2 SNEGSKA (reference sequence). The CDR3 runs 11 residues. Trimming left V 0 bases short and J 11 bases short, with 10 bases between. The CDR3 coding sequence is TGCAGTGCTAGAGAGTCGCAGGGCGCTTTCTTT. This encodes CSARESQGAFF.

J is TRBJ2-7 and V is TRBV6-1; 13 bases map to TRBD2. The CDR3 runs 17 residues. J lost 1 base, V lost 4 bases, and 7 bases had no gene match. The germline gives CDR1 MNHNS, CDR2 SASEGT. CDR3 loop: CASSGTSGSIRSYEQYF. CDR3 sequence (DNA): TGTGCCAGCAGTGGGACTAGCGGGAGCATTAGGTCCTACGAGCAGTACTTC.

The V and J genes are TRBV19 and TRBJ1-5, with 9 bases that match TRBD1. Unmatched junction bases numbered 11, after V lost 5 bases and J lost 3 bases. The CDR3 consists of 17 residues. Germline V lookup: CDR1 LNHDA, CDR2 SQIVND (reference sequence). The CDR3 sequence: CASSPLRTGENNQPQHF. The CDR3 DNA reads as TGTGCCAGTAGTCCACTTCGGACAGGGGAGAACAATCAGCCCCAGCATTTT.

This rearrangement joins TRBV11-2 to TRBJ1-5; 8 nucleotides agree with TRBD1. V lost 6 bases and J lost 0; bases outside the gene matches: 7. The CDR3 is 16 amino acids. CDR1 is SGHAT and CDR2 is FQNNGV in the germline V gene. The CDR3 sequence: CASSSQGGYSNQPQHF. The DNA for the CDR3 is TGTGCCAGCAGTTCACAGGGGGGGTATAGCAATCAGCCCCAGCATTTT.

The rearrangement links TRBV29-1 to TRBJ1-1; TRBD1 matches 7 bases. The trim removed 7 bases at V and 1 base at J, leaving 12 bases unmatched. The CDR3 covers 15 residues. Germline V gene data show CDR1 as SQVTM and CDR2 as ANQGSEA. CDR3 sequence (DNA): TGCAGCGCCCGAGGGGGCGAATCAGGGAACACTGAAGCTTTCTTT. This codes for CSARGGESGNTEAFF.

The genes are TRBV13 and TRBJ1-2, with 9 bases that match TRBD1. Germline V CDR1 and CDR2: PRHDT, FYEKMQ (reference sequence). V lost 5 bases and J lost 7; bases outside the gene matches: 5. The CDR3 has 13 residues. The CDR3 DNA reads TGTGCCAGCAGCCCGGACAGGGGATTTGGCTACACCTTC. It specifies CASSPDRGFGYTF.

This chain joins TRBV7-9 and TRBJ1-2, with D tentatively TRBD1 (5 bases). CDR1 and CDR2 (germline): SEHNR, FQNEAQ (reference sequence). The V gene lost 3 bases and the J gene lost 5 bases, with 16 bases spanning the gap. There are 15 residues in the CDR3. This CDR3 is CASSFVGGAGYGYTF. For the CDR3, the DNA is TGTGCCAGCAGCTTCGTGGGAGGGGCTGGGTATGGCTACACCTTC. The full variable domain, completed using reference TRBV7-9 and TRBJ1-2, is DTGVSQNPRHKITKRGQNVTFRCDPISEHNRLYWYRQTLGQGPEFLTYFQNEAQLEKSRLLSDRFSAERPKGSFSTLEIQRTEQGDSAMYLCASSFVGGAGYGYTFGSGTRLTVV.

The chain has TRBV30 and TRBJ2-1; no definite D call. The germline V and J ends were trimmed by 2 bases and 4 bases, with 12 bases remaining between them. The CDR3 is 14 residues long. Per the germline V gene, CDR1 is GTSNPN and CDR2 is SVGIG (reference sequence). The CDR3 protein is CAWSKRNFYNEQFF. As DNA, the CDR3 is TGTGCCTGGAGTAAGAGAAACTTTTACAATGAGCAGTTCTTC.

The rearrangement uses TRBV5-6 and TRBJ2-3, with a tentative D call TRBD2 (6 bases). The germline CDR1 and CDR2 sequences are SGHDT and YYEEEE. The CDR3 length is 15 residues. V was trimmed by 2 bases and J by 6 bases, leaving 16 bases between them. The CDR3 reads CASSFPASATDTQYF. The CDR3, as DNA: TGTGCCAGCAGCTTCCCGGCTAGCGCCACTGATACGCAGTATTTT.

This chain links TRBV5-1 with TRBJ2-7, with D perhaps being TRBD1 or TRBD2 (5 bases each). CDR3 length: 13 amino acids. Germline V lookup: CDR1 SGHRS, CDR2 YFSETQ. V lost 3 bases and J 2 bases, leaving 9 bases between the germline ends. The CDR3 reads CASSYGDPYEQYF. The DNA for the CDR3 is TGCGCCAGCAGCTACGGGGACCCCTACGAGCAGTACTTC.

The chain uses TRBV2 and TRBJ2-2, with 11 bases that match TRBD2. This CDR3 spans 17 amino acids. CDR1 SNHLY and CDR2 FYNNEI come from the germline V gene. With V trimmed by 4 bases and J by 8 bases, 12 bases remained unmatched. The CDR3 DNA follows: TGTGCCAGCAGTGGACACACTAGCGGGAGATACGGGGGGGAGCTGTTTTTT. Amino acid sequence: CASSGHTSGRYGGELFF. Looking up the rest from reference TRBV2 and TRBJ2-2 gives the full variable domain: EPEVTQTPSHQVTQMGQEVILRCVPISNHLYFYWYRQILGQKVEFLVSFYNNEISEKSEIFDDQFSVERPDGSNFTLKIRSTKLEDSAMYFCASSGHTSGRYGGELFFGEGSRLTVL.

This chain connects TRBV7-2 to TRBJ2-7; TRBD1 aligns across 10 bases. V gave up 5 bases and J gave up 6 bases; unmatched junction bases: 10. Germline V gene lookup returns CDR1 SGHTA and CDR2 FQGNSA. The CDR3 is 15 residues long. Written as DNA, the CDR3 is TGTGCCAGCAGCCCGCTGGGACAGGGGAGTCCCGAGCAGTACTTC. Residues: CASSPLGQGSPEQYF.

The chain carries TRBV30 and TRBJ2-7, with 15 bases fitting TRBD2. Germline lookup yields CDR1 GTSNPN and CDR2 SVGIG (reference sequence). The CDR3 is 16 amino acids. V gave up 3 bases and J gave up 6 bases; unmatched junction bases: 9. CDR3 amino acids: CAWRDKPGLAGGEQYF. The DNA of the CDR3 is TGTGCCTGGAGAGATAAACCGGGACTAGCGGGGGGCGAGCAGTACTTC.

J is TRBJ1-5 and V is TRBV10-2; TRBD1 is a possible D gene (5 bases). Germline V CDR1 and CDR2: WSHSY, SAAADI. The CDR3 loop spans 16 amino acids. The V end was cut by 0 bases, the J end by 8 bases, with 17 bases between. The CDR3 region is CASSESSIGPGEPQHF. CDR3 nucleotide sequence: TGCGCCAGCAGTGAGTCGAGTATCGGGCCGGGGGAGCCCCAGCATTTT.

The V gene is TRBV13, the J gene TRBJ1-1, with 12 nucleotides matching TRBD1. J lost 4 bases, V lost 5 bases, and 8 bases had no gene match. CDR3 length: 16 residues. Germline values: CDR1 PRHDT, CDR2 FYEKMQ (reference sequence). CDR3 nucleotides: TGTGCCAGCAGCCTCGAAGGGACAGGGGGCCGCACTGAAGCTTTCTTT. This gives the protein CASSLEGTGGRTEAFF.

V usage is TRBV11-2 and J usage is TRBJ2-7, with TRBD2 matching over 12 bases. Unmatched junction bases numbered 10, after V lost 0 bases and J lost 1 base. This CDR3 is built from 19 residues. CDR1 and CDR2 (germline): SGHAT, FQNNGV. CDR3 sequence reads: CASSLDARLAGATSYEQYF. CDR3 nucleotide sequence: TGTGCCAGCAGCTTAGACGCTCGACTAGCGGGAGCGACGTCCTACGAGCAGTACTTC.

V gene TRBV27 combines with J gene TRBJ2-5; TRBD1 aligns across 8 bases. Germline values: CDR1 MNHEY, CDR2 SMNVEV (reference sequence). V was clipped by 5 bases and J by 3 bases; unmatched bases: 5. The CDR3 contains 14 residues. As DNA, the CDR3 is TGTGCCAGCAGTCCACCGGGACAGGAAGAGACCCAGTACTTC. Its translation: CASSPPGQEETQYF.

V usage is TRBV9 and J usage is TRBJ1-1; D may be TRBD1 (5 bases). CDR1 is SGDLS and CDR2 is YYNGEE in the germline V gene. This CDR3 contains 14 residues. V was trimmed by 4 bases and J by 3 bases, leaving 13 bases between them. CDR3: CASSFSGADTEAFF. In DNA, the CDR3 is TGTGCCAGCAGCTTCTCCGGGGCCGACACTGAAGCTTTCTTT.

Of note for this clone: A read error may explain this, as a much larger clone is one base away. In the same sample, other DNA sequences code for this CDR3. This rearrangement joins TRBV13 to TRBJ2-2; D not resolved. Looked up from germline, CDR1 is PRHDT and CDR2 is FYEKMQ (reference sequence). The V end lost 2 bases, the J end lost 7 bases, and 5 bases lay between the germline ends. The length of the CDR3 is 12 residues. CDR3 sequence reads: CASSLRVGELFF. The CDR3 DNA sequence: TGTGCCAGCAGCTTACGGGTCGGGGAGCTGTTTTTT.

This rearrangement joins TRBV9 to TRBJ2-3; D is unclear. Per the germline V gene, CDR1 is SGDLS and CDR2 is YYNGEE. CDR3 length: 12 amino acids. V was shortened by 4 bases and J by 6 bases, with 9 bases between the two germline ends. In nucleotides, the CDR3 is TGTGCCAGCAGCTCCGCGTCGGATACGCAGTATTTT. This encodes CASSSASDTQYF.

The CDR3 nucleotides read TGTGCCAGCAGCTTAGGTGCGGGACCCTCCTACGAGCAGTACTTC. Protein: CASSLGAGPSYEQYF. This sequence joins TRBV13 and TRBJ2-7; tentatively, D is TRBD2 (6 bases). The CDR3 is made up of 15 amino acids. Germline V lookup: CDR1 PRHDT, CDR2 FYEKMQ (reference sequence). V was trimmed by 0 bases and J by 0 bases, leaving 9 bases between them.

The CDR3 DNA reads as TGTGCCAGCAGCTTATTCCAGGGGGGCAACAATGAGCAGTTCTTC. This codes for CASSLFQGGNNEQFF. The genes are TRBV13 and TRBJ2-1, with a tentative D call TRBD1 (7 bases). The germline CDR1 and CDR2 sequences are PRHDT and FYEKMQ (reference sequence). The CDR3 is 15 residues long. The V and J ends lost 2 bases and 5 bases respectively, with 13 bases between them.

To note about this clone: At the DNA level, this CDR3 is encoded by other sequences in the same sample as well. The chain combines TRBV28 with TRBJ2-5; TRBD1 matches 9 bases. CDR3 size: 15 residues. V dropped 2 bases and J dropped 3; count of bases not matched to a gene: 4. Germline values: CDR1 MDHEN, CDR2 SYDVKM. CDR3: CASSLLGQGEETQYF. The CDR3 coding sequence is TGTGCCAGCAGTTTACTGGGACAGGGTGAAGAGACCCAGTACTTC.

The rearrangement uses TRBV27 and TRBJ2-2; D is possibly TRBD1 (6 bases). Deletions cut 5 bases from V and 1 base from J, with 11 bases between. The CDR3 runs 15 residues. Germline V gene data show CDR1 as MNHEY and CDR2 as SMNVEV (reference sequence). CDR3 DNA: TGTGCCAGCAGTCGCCTGGGACAGAACACCGGGGAGCTGTTTTTT. Its protein product is CASSRLGQNTGELFF.

A remark on this clone: This sample also contains other DNA sequences that code for the same CDR3. V is TRBV5-6 and J is TRBJ2-7, with D unresolved. CDR3 length: 13 residues. With 0 bases removed from V and 3 bases from J, the gap between germline ends came to 7 bases. The germline V gene has CDR1 SGHDT and CDR2 YYEEEE. The CDR3, as DNA: TGTGCCAGCAGCTTGGGTGCCAGCTACGAGCAGTACTTC. It yields the protein CASSLGASYEQYF.

The rearrangement joins TRBV19 to TRBJ1-5; TRBD1 aligns across 10 bases. This CDR3 is built from 17 residues. Unmatched junction bases numbered 8, after V lost 1 base and J lost 5 bases. The germline CDR1 and CDR2 sequences are LNHDA and SQIVND (reference sequence). The CDR3 bases are TGTGCCAGTAGTATAGTATTTTGGACAGGGGGTCATCAGCCCCAGCATTTT. Translated: CASSIVFWTGGHQPQHF.

This clone was counted between two and nine times. The V call is TRBV28, the J call TRBJ2-7, with TRBD1 matching 7 bases. Germline V gives CDR1 MDHEN, CDR2 SYDVKM. CDR3 length equals 14 residues. The V and J ends lost 5 bases and 2 bases, in that order; junction bases with no gene match: 6. CDR3 protein: CASSTGTVAYEQYF. DNA of the CDR3: TGTGCCAGCAGTACCGGGACAGTGGCCTACGAGCAGTACTTC.

This clone was seen once. The chain recombines TRBV5-6 with TRBJ1-2, with unresolved D. V was shortened by 4 bases and J by 2 bases, with 15 bases between the two germline ends. Germline V CDR1 and CDR2: SGHDT, YYEEEE. The length of the CDR3 is 15 residues. The chain's CDR3 is CASSGATEGNYGYTF. The CDR3 DNA reads TGTGCCAGCAGCGGCGCAACGGAGGGCAACTATGGCTACACCTTC.

This sequence joins TRBV30 and TRBJ1-2, with D uncertain. Trimming stripped 2 bases from V and 8 bases from J, with 12 bases between. The CDR3 totals 12 residues. Germline V gene data show CDR1 as GTSNPN and CDR2 as SVGIG (reference sequence). The CDR3 DNA follows: TGTGCCTGGAGTTCGGGCCCCGAGGGCTACACCTTC. This codes for CAWSSGPEGYTF. The full variable domain, completed using reference TRBV30 and TRBJ1-2, is SQTIHQWPATLVQPVGSPLSLECTVEGTSNPNLYWYRQAAGRGLQLLFYSVGIGQISSEVPQNLSASRPQDRQFILSSKKLLLSDSGFYLCAWSSGPEGYTFGSGTRLTVV.

This chain uses TRBV4-1 with TRBJ2-7; 8 nucleotides line up with TRBD2. V was clipped by 7 bases and J by 3 bases; unmatched bases: 8. Germline values: CDR1 MGHRA, CDR2 YSYEKL. This CDR3 region has 14 residues. The CDR3 nucleotides read TGCGCCAGCACCACGGTCGGGGGGGGCTACGAGCAGTACTTC. As protein: CASTTVGGGYEQYF.